Given below is one TCR beta chain in context. Its antigen remains unknown. Quantitative molecular-barcoded 5'-RACE generated the TCR beta libraries. TCRdb processed the 5' RACE reads anew with MiXCR; each CDR3 protein has one entry. The sample has about 480,000 distinct CDR3 sequences; roughly 17% are singletons. V was pared by 6 bases and J by 0 bases, with 9 bases between. The CDR3 runs 14 residues. Germline V gene lookup returns CDR1 MDHEN and CDR2 SYDVKM. This sample is part of a study of CD8 T cells in ankylosing spondylitis. Study results and caveats: What appeared characteristic of ankylosing spondylitis blood was a TCR beta motif of 7 or 8 highly homologous variants. A CD8+ phenotype characterized the disease-linked clones, which were relatively rare in peripheral blood.

V is TRBV28 and J is TRBJ1-3, with D possibly matching TRBD1 (5 bases). This receptor was obtained from a male donor with ankylosing spondylitis. Material for sequencing was blood, either unsorted or a sorted T cell fraction (not recorded which). The CDR3 DNA sequence: TGTGCCAGCAGGAGTGGGGGCTCTGGAAACACCATATATTTT. Amino acid sequence: CASRSGGSGNTIYF.